Presented here are 2 T cell receptor beta chains from one specimen sequenced in a study of early T cells in non-severe SARS-CoV-2 infection. One entry per CDR3 protein results from TCRdb running MiXCR on the 5' RACE reads. This table has tens of thousands of distinct CDR3 sequences, 13% to 15% appearing once. Source material: whole blood. The receptors derive from an adult who was a healthcare worker with PCR-confirmed SARS-CoV-2 infection or an uninfected control (not recorded which).

The chain is built from TRBV7-2 and TRBJ2-5; tentative D call: TRBD2 (6 bases). The CDR3 runs 14 residues. Deletions cut 5 bases from V and 1 base from J, with 11 bases between. From germline, CDR1 is SGHTA and CDR2 FQGNSA. The CDR3 nucleotides read TGTGCCAGCAGCCAATTACTAGCCCAAGAGACCCAGTACTTC. This translates into CASSQLLAQETQYF.

This clonotype showed up many times. The CDR3 nucleotides are TGCAGTGCAACGGGGGGTCGAAACATTCAGTACTTC. This gives the protein CSATGGRNIQYF. The V and J genes are TRBV20-1 and TRBJ2-4; 7 bases fit TRBD2. Germline loops: CDR1 DFQATT, CDR2 SNEGSKA (reference sequence). There are 12 residues in the CDR3. V lost 6 bases, J lost 6 bases, and 5 bases stayed unmatched.